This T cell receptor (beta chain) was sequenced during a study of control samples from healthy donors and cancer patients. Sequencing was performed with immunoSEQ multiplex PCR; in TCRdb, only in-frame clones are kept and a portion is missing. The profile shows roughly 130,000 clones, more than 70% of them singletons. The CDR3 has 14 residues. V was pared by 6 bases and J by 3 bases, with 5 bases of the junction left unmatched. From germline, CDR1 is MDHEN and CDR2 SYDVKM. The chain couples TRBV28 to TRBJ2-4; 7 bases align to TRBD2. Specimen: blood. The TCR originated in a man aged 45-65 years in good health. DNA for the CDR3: TGTGCCAGCAGCCCACAGCGGGGCAAAAACATTCAGTACTTC. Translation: CASSPQRGKNIQYF.